This T cell receptor beta chain was found in a study of blood T cell repertoires in COVID-19. Whole-study context: Sites in the United States, Italy and Spain provided acute and convalescent COVID-19 samples. T cells, B-cell-depleted T cells, or PBMCs provided the cDNA or gDNA that served as material.

How the authors handled the data: Scientists estimated how many nucleated cells there were by amplifying reference gene primers. Sequencing was performed with immunoSEQ multiplex PCR; in TCRdb, only in-frame clones are kept and a portion is missing. The DNA gave D and trimming, while V, J and clone size come from that table. This table holds about 300,000 clones, around 85% found once. V lost 0 bases and J lost 5, with 12 bases in between. Per the germline V gene, CDR1 is SGDLS and CDR2 is YYNGEE. The CDR3 totals 15 residues. This clonotype was obtained from a human donor with COVID-19, enrolled during active disease. The donor label of this sample is uncertain. The sample comprised peripheral blood. This rearrangement joins TRBV9 to TRBJ2-1, with D unclear. DNA for the CDR3: TGTGCCAGCAGCGTAGAGAGGTGGAGCAACAATGAGCAGTTCTTC. Protein: CASSVERWSNNEQFF.